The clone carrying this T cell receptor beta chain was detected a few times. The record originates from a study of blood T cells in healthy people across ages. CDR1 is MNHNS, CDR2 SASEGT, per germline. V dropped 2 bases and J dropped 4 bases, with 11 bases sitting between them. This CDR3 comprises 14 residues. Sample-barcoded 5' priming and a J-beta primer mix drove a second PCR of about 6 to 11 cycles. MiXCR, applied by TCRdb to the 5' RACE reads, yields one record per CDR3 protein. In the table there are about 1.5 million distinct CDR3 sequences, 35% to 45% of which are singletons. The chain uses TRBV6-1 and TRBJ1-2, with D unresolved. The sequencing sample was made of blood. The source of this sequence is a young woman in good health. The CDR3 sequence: CASSERNRFYGYTF. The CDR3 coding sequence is TGTGCCAGCAGTGAACGAAACAGATTCTATGGCTACACCTTC.